The 12 T cell receptor beta chains reported below all come from one sample, sequenced in a study of T cells after yellow fever vaccination (dated by TCRdb to between 2018 and 2021). The meaning of the sample's treatment or condition label: live attenuated yellow fever vaccine strain. The library was produced with 5' RACE. Sequencing was performed on an Illumina HiSeq 2500. TCRdb handled the public reads itself, with Q25 trimming in fastp and clone calling in MiXCR, and kept productive beta chains. All rows with the same CDR3 protein become a single entry with the most common DNA and genes. This sample holds tens of thousands of distinct CDR3 sequences; around 7% were observed only once. Approximately 23% of the sample is taken by the ten largest. This sample comprised PBMCs, either bulk or a sorted T-cell subset (CD4+, CD8+, memory, or dextramer-sorted; not recorded which), obtained on the day of the first yellow fever vaccination. The receptors come from a man in his late teens or twenties who received the YFV17D yellow fever vaccine.

There are a few counts of this clonotype. The chain couples TRBV7-2 to TRBJ2-1; D may correspond to TRBD1 or TRBD2 (5 bases each). Germline V gives CDR1 SGHTA, CDR2 FQGNSA. The CDR3 sequence is 15 residues long. V lost 5 bases and J lost 7, with 18 bases in between. In DNA, the CDR3 is TGTGCCAGCAGCCTTTTTTCCGGGACGGAAAATGAGCAGTTCTTC. Its translation is CASSLFSGTENEQFF.

This clonotype has a count of ten or more. The chain carries TRBV4-2 and TRBJ2-7, with TRBD2 matching over 9 bases. CDR3 length equals 15 residues. The germline CDR1 and CDR2 sequences are LGHNA and YNFKEQ. The ends lost 0 bases at V and 3 bases at J; junction bases unmatched: 3. The CDR3 DNA reads as TGTGCCAGCAGCCAAGATGGGACTAGCCTCTACGAGCAGTACTTC. Translated, it gives CASSQDGTSLYEQYF.

This clonotype was seen repeatedly, ten times or more. The chain links TRBV4-2 to TRBJ2-4; TRBD1 matches 9 bases. V shed 0 bases and J 7 bases; nucleotides not matched to a gene: 7. The CDR3 is 16 amino acids. CDR1 is LGHNA, CDR2 YNFKEQ, per germline. The DNA for the CDR3 is TGTGCCAGCAGCCAAGAGGGGCACAGGGGGCGTAACATTCAGTACTTC. It yields the protein CASSQEGHRGRNIQYF.

This clonotype was counted at least ten times. The CDR3 nucleotides are TGTGCCAGCAGCTTAGAGGACGGAGTCTACGAGCAGTACTTC. Encoded protein: CASSLEDGVYEQYF. V and J are TRBV7-9 and TRBJ2-7, with D unresolved. With 1 base removed from V and 3 bases from J, the gap between germline ends came to 10 bases. The germline V gene encodes CDR1 SEHNR and CDR2 FQNEAQ (reference sequence). The CDR3 loop spans 14 amino acids. Based on the CDR3 plus reference TRBV7-9 and TRBJ2-7, the full variable domain is DTGVSQNPRHKITKRGQNVTFRCDPISEHNRLYWYRQTLGQGPEFLTYFQNEAQLEKSRLLSDRFSAERPKGSFSTLEIQRTEQGDSAMYLCASSLEDGVYEQYFGPGTRLTVT.

Notes on this clonotype: A single base separates this from a much larger clone, so it may be a read error. The chain has TRBV20-1 and TRBJ2-3, with a possible D match to TRBD1 (5 bases). Trimming shortened V by 7 bases and J by 6 bases, and 23 bases separated the two germline ends. CDR1 is DFQATT and CDR2 is SNEGSKA in the germline V gene (reference sequence). This CDR3 region has 15 residues. CDR3 residues: CSVRGVADPGDTQYF. For the CDR3, the DNA is TGCAGTGTAAGAGGTGTGGCGGACCCAGGGGATACGCAGTATTTT.

This clonotype was detected many times. The J gene is TRBJ2-1, the V gene TRBV19, with D perhaps matching TRBD2 (5 bases). V dropped 9 bases and J dropped 6 bases, with 12 bases sitting between them. The CDR3 is 12 residues long. Germline V lookup: CDR1 LNHDA, CDR2 SQIVND (reference sequence). DNA for the CDR3: TGTGCCAGCGGGCGGGCCCTCAATGAGCAGTTCTTC. Encoded protein: CASGRALNEQFF.

A few counts support this clonotype. This sequence joins TRBV5-1 and TRBJ2-1; D uncertain. Per the germline V gene, CDR1 is SGHRS and CDR2 is YFSETQ. V was clipped by 4 bases and J by 0 bases, with 17 bases between them. There are 17 residues in the CDR3. CDR3 coding DNA: TGCGCCAGCAGCCCCCACGCGAATATTGGCTCCTACAATGAGCAGTTCTTC. Translating it yields CASSPHANIGSYNEQFF.

The chain combines TRBV12-3 or TRBV12-4 with TRBJ1-2, with 7 positions matching TRBD1. The V gene end was trimmed by 6 bases and the J gene end by 5 bases; junction bases not matched to a gene: 9. The CDR3 is 14 residues long. The CDR3 here is CASSRGGNMYGYTF. The CDR3 coding sequence is TGTGCCAGCAGCCGAGGGGGCAATATGTATGGCTACACCTTC.

This clonotype was counted at least ten times. The chain employs TRBV5-1 and TRBJ2-7; 7 positions agree with TRBD1. There are 16 residues in the CDR3. After removal of 1 base from V and 6 bases from J, the junction contained 13 bases not matched to a gene. Germline V gene sequence: CDR1 SGHRS, CDR2 YFSETQ. The CDR3 DNA sequence: TGCGCCAGCAGCTTGTTCTCCTCGCCCACAGGGGTCGAGCAGTACTTC. It specifies CASSLFSSPTGVEQYF.

This clonotype was picked up many times. The chain has TRBV20-1 and TRBJ2-5; TRBD2 aligns across 14 bases. V gave up 6 bases and J gave up 3 bases; unmatched junction bases: 3. The CDR3 runs to 14 residues. The germline CDR1 and CDR2 sequences are DFQATT and SNEGSKA (reference sequence). CDR3 sequence reads: CSARTSGGKETQYF. The CDR3, as DNA: TGCAGTGCCCGGACTAGCGGGGGGAAAGAGACCCAGTACTTC.

This clonotype was counted ten times or more. The gene calls are TRBV6-5 and TRBJ1-4; 7 bases match TRBD1. The CDR3 loop spans 14 amino acids. CDR1 MNHEY and CDR2 SVGAGI come from the germline V gene. With V trimmed by 4 bases and J by 8 bases, 7 bases remained unmatched. The CDR3 bases are TGTGCCAGCAGTTCTGACAGGGTGGGGGAAAAACTGTTTTTT. It yields the protein CASSSDRVGEKLFF.

J is TRBJ2-7 and V is TRBV7-2; tentative D call: TRBD1 (6 bases). The CDR3 runs to 13 residues. V lost 7 bases, J lost 4 bases, and 14 bases lay in between. In germline, CDR1 is SGHTA, CDR2 FQGNSA. CDR3 loop: CASTTGTRYEQYF. CDR3 DNA sequence: TGTGCCAGCACCACCGGGACACGGTACGAGCAGTACTTC.